The rows below give T cell receptor beta chains drawn from one sample of a study of T cell responses to AZD1222 COVID-19 vaccine. The table came from immunoSEQ multiplex PCR; TCRdb's copy has only in-frame clones and leaves some out. The data show around 100,000 clones, with about 90% seen just once and 4.8% held by the top ten. This specimen was peripheral blood, taken on day 0 of AZD1222 vaccination. These receptor sequences come from an adult in good health. The CDR3 runs from the conserved cysteine through the conserved F or W. The order of the fields is J gene, V gene, CDR3 protein.

J gene: TRBJ2-7
V gene: TRBV2
CDR3 protein: CASRDPTGGGVYEQYF

J gene: TRBJ2-7
V gene: TRBV4-1
CDR3 protein: CASSLTIAYEQYF

J gene: TRBJ2-5
V gene: TRBV27
CDR3 protein: CASSETLSELGETQYF

J gene: TRBJ1-1
V gene: TRBV6-6
CDR3 protein: CASSYYRENTEAFF

J gene: TRBJ2-3
V gene: TRBV2
CDR3 protein: CARRRLAGDTQYF

J gene: TRBJ1-1
V gene: TRBV7-9
CDR3 protein: CASSLAVEGEAFF

J gene: TRBJ2-1
V gene: TRBV3-1/TRBV3-2
CDR3 protein: CASSQEGGRWDEQFF

J gene: TRBJ2-1
V gene: TRBV18
CDR3 protein: CASSSAGVHSSYNEQFF

J gene: TRBJ2-7
V gene: TRBV7-9
CDR3 protein: CASSLGTGLNEQYF

J gene: TRBJ1-2
V gene: TRBV5-5
CDR3 protein: CASSFGFESYGYTF

J gene: TRBJ2-1
V gene: TRBV28
CDR3 protein: CASMNGGGEYNEQFF

J gene: TRBJ2-7
V gene: TRBV2
CDR3 protein: CASSESGGSYEQYF

J gene: TRBJ2-7
V gene: TRBV5-4
CDR3 protein: CASSLSASGAYEQYF